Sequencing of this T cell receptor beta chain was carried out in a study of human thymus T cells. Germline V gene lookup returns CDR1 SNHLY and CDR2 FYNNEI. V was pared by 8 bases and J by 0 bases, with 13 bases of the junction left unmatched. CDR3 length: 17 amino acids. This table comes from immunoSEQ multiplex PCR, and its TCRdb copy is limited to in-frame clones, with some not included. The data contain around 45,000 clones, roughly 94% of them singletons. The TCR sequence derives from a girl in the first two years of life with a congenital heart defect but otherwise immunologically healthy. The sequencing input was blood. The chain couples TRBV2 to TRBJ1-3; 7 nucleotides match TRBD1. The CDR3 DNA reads TGTGCCAGCCTAGAAGGGACAGCTCGCCTCTCTGGAAACACCATATATTTT. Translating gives CASLEGTARLSGNTIYF.